Listed here are 11 T cell receptor beta chains from one sample, sequenced in a study of CD8 T cells in ankylosing spondylitis. One entry per CDR3 protein, called by TCRdb with MiXCR from the 5' RACE reads. The repertoire consists of over 30,000 distinct CDR3 sequences, with approximately 10% occurring once and the leading ten covering 20% to 25%. The sequenced sample consisted of synovial fluid, either unsorted or a sorted T cell fraction (not recorded which). The source of these receptors is a male donor with ankylosing spondylitis.

The chain carries TRBV13 and TRBJ2-1; 11 bases align to TRBD2. V was clipped by 8 bases and J by 8 bases; unmatched bases: 8. The CDR3 length is 14 residues. Germline V CDR1 and CDR2: PRHDT, FYEKMQ (reference sequence). CDR3 protein: CASSVAGGGDEQFF. Here the CDR3 DNA reads TGTGCCAGCTCCGTAGCGGGAGGGGGGGATGAGCAGTTCTTC. Filled out from reference TRBV13 and TRBJ2-1, the complete variable domain reads AAGVIQSPRHLIKEKRETATLKCYPIPRHDTVYWYQQGPGQDPQFLISFYEKMQSDKGSIPDRFSAQQFSDYHSELNMSSLELGDSALYFCASSVAGGGDEQFFGPGTRLTVL.

This chain connects TRBV6-5 to TRBJ1-2; 8 nucleotides align to TRBD1. CDR1 and CDR2 from the germline V gene are MNHEY and SVGAGI. V lost 4 bases to trimming and J lost 5 bases; unmatched junction nucleotides: 6. This CDR3 has 14 amino acids. The CDR3 coding sequence is TGTGCCAGCAGTTCCCAGGGGGCCGGGTATGGCTACACCTTC. Its protein product is CASSSQGAGYGYTF.

There are many counts of this clonotype. The rearrangement joins TRBV4-1 to TRBJ1-2; a weak D match, TRBD1 (6 bases). Per germline, CDR1 MGHRA and CDR2 YSYEKL. V lost 1 base, J lost 4 bases, and 22 bases lay in between. The CDR3 totals 18 residues. The CDR3 here is CASSQAGQSVGRTYGYTF. The DNA of the CDR3 is TGCGCCAGCAGCCAAGCGGGACAAAGCGTCGGGCGAACCTATGGCTACACCTTC.

The chain links TRBV5-6 to TRBJ1-2, with unresolved D. The CDR3 sequence is 15 residues long. Trimming stripped 0 bases from V and 4 bases from J, with 13 bases between. Germline V gives CDR1 SGHDT, CDR2 YYEEEE. The CDR3, as DNA: TGTGCCAGCAGCTTGGTATCTCTGGGAGTCTATGGCTACACCTTC. Protein sequence: CASSLVSLGVYGYTF.

This clonotype was counted many times. V and J are TRBV29-1 and TRBJ1-2; TRBD1 might be the D (5 bases). CDR1 SQVTM and CDR2 ANQGSEA come from the germline V gene. The CDR3 is 10 amino acids. The V gene lost 3 bases and the J gene lost 8 bases, with 7 bases spanning the gap. The CDR3 nucleotides read TGCAGCGTTGATCGGGGGGGCTACACCTTC. Its protein product is CSVDRGGYTF. Using reference TRBV29-1 and TRBJ1-2 for the parts outside the CDR3, the full variable domain is SAVISQKPSRDICQRGTSLTIQCQVDSQVTMMFWYRQQPGQSLTLIATANQGSEATYESGFVIDKFPISRPNLTFSTLTVSNMSPEDSSIYLCSVDRGGYTFGSGTRLTVV.

This clonotype was seen ten or more times. The rearrangement joins TRBV5-1 to TRBJ2-7, with D possibly TRBD2 on 5 matching bases. The CDR3 has 12 amino acids. Trimming took 7 bases from V and 0 from J, leaving 8 bases between them. Germline assignment: CDR1 SGHRS and CDR2 YFSETQ. The CDR3 sequence: CASRGSSYEQYF. The DNA for the CDR3 is TGCGCCAGCCGGGGTAGCTCCTACGAGCAGTACTTC.

The table lists this clonotype with a few counts. V is TRBV9 and J is TRBJ1-2; D possibly corresponds to TRBD1 (5 bases). Germline V gene lookup returns CDR1 SGDLS and CDR2 YYNGEE. Trimming took off 3 bases at V and 4 bases at J, with 22 bases between the two ends. The CDR3 is 17 residues long. In DNA form, the CDR3 reads TGTGCCAGCAGCGCAAAGAGTCTGGGGGTGACCGGCTATGGCTACACCTTC. It codes for CASSAKSLGVTGYGYTF. Filled out from reference TRBV9 and TRBJ1-2, the complete variable domain reads DSGVTQTPKHLITATGQRVTLRCSPRSGDLSVYWYQQSLDQGLQFLIQYYNGEERAKGNILERFSAQQFPDLHSELNLSSLELGDSALYFCASSAKSLGVTGYGYTFGSGTRLTVV.

This clonotype was detected only a few times. The gene calls are TRBV7-2 and TRBJ2-1, with 7 bases lining up with TRBD2. The J segment lost 6 bases and the V segment lost 5 bases, leaving 10 bases of the junction unmatched. The CDR3 is made up of 15 amino acids. The germline gives CDR1 SGHTA, CDR2 FQGNSA. Here the CDR3 DNA reads TGTGCCAGCAGCCCTAGGGGAGGGAGGTTCAATGAGCAGTTCTTC. Protein sequence: CASSPRGGRFNEQFF.

This chain uses TRBV28 with TRBJ1-6; no clear D gene. V lost 5 bases and J 0 bases, leaving 17 bases between the germline ends. The germline V gene has CDR1 MDHEN and CDR2 SYDVKM. The CDR3 length is 18 residues. CDR3 DNA: TGTGCCAGCAGTCCCCCCCCCATCTCCAGCTCCTATAATTCACCCCTCCACTTT. Translation gives CASSPPPISSSYNSPLHF.

This chain links TRBV3-1 with TRBJ1-3; D unresolved. The germline V gene has CDR1 LGHDT and CDR2 YNNKEL (reference sequence). This CDR3 spans 13 amino acids. The V end lost 4 bases, the J end lost 6 bases, and 10 bases lay between the germline ends. The CDR3 DNA follows: TGTGCCAGCAGCCCAAAAATCGAAAACACCATATATTTT. Amino acids: CASSPKIENTIYF.

A few counts support this clonotype. V is TRBV6-2 or TRBV6-3 and J is TRBJ1-1; D unclear. Deletions cut 5 bases from V and 1 base from J, with 8 bases between. The CDR3 has 13 residues. Germline CDR1 is MNHEY and CDR2 is SVGEGT. The CDR3 loop reads CASSDTGNTEAFF. CDR3 nucleotide sequence: TGTGCCAGCAGTGACACGGGGAACACTGAAGCTTTCTTT.